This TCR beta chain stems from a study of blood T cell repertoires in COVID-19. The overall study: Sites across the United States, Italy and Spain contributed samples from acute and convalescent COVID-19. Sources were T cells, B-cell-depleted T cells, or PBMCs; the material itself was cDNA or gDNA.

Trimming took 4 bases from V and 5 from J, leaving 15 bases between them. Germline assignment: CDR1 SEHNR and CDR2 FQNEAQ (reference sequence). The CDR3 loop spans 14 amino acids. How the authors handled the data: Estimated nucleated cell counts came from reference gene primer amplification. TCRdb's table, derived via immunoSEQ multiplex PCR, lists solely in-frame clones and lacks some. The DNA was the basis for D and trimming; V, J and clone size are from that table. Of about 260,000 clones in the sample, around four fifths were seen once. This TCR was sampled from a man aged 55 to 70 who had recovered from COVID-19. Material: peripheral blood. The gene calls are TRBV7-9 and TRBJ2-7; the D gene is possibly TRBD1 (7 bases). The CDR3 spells CASSSQGGINEQYF. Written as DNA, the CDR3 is TGTGCCAGCAGCTCCCAGGGGGGCATAAACGAGCAGTACTTC.